A single sample gave rise to the 26 T cell receptor beta chains below, sequenced in a study of cytomegalovirus exposure and HLA in healthy donors. 13 Jbeta primers and 60 Vbeta primers were used for the PCR. Assay used: immunoSEQ multiplex PCR; TCRdb lists only in-frame clones, some missing. The sample shows 60,000 to 85,000 clones, about 66% of them seen only once. Sequencing was done on a sample of PBMCs. The receptors stem from a man in his 60s in good health and CMV-seropositive.

The sample holds one count of this clone. One end of the junction is discordant with germline, which a read error may explain. The rearrangement uses TRBV7-7 and TRBJ2-5; 12 bases map to TRBD2. Germline-derived CDR1 and CDR2 are SSHAT and FNYEAQ (reference sequence). The CDR3 runs to 16 residues. This CDR3 is CASSVGLAGFGETQYF. CDR3 DNA sequence: TGTGCTAGCAGCGTCGGACTAGCGGGATTCGGAGAGACCCAGTACTTC.

This chain uses TRBV7-2 with TRBJ2-7; D may be TRBD2 (6 bases). The V end lost 3 bases, the J end lost 0 bases, and 12 bases lay between the germline ends. CDR1 is SGHTA, CDR2 FQGNSA, per germline. This CDR3 spans 15 amino acids. This chain's CDR3 is CASSFGRDSSYEQYF. The CDR3, as DNA: TGTGCCAGCAGCTTTGGGCGGGACTCCTCCTACGAGCAGTACTTC.

This chain connects TRBV6-5 to TRBJ1-5; a possible D gene is TRBD1 (6 bases). V was shortened by 5 bases and J by 1 base, with 12 bases between the two germline ends. CDR3 length: 15 residues. Germline CDR1 reads MNHEY; CDR2 reads SVGAGI. Here the CDR3 reads CASSRNRESNQPQHF. Here the CDR3 DNA reads TGTGCCAGCAGTCGCAACAGGGAAAGCAATCAGCCCCAGCATTTT.

The chain couples TRBV18 to TRBJ2-5, with D possibly matching TRBD2 (5 bases). CDR3 length equals 13 residues. The V end was cut by 1 base, the J end by 2 bases, with 5 bases between. Looked up from germline, CDR1 is KGHSH and CDR2 is LQKENI. The CDR3 here is CASSPRGQETQYF. In DNA form, the CDR3 reads TGTGCCAGCTCACCACGCGGGCAAGAGACCCAGTACTTC. Supplemented by reference TRBV18 and TRBJ2-5, the full variable domain reads NAGVMQNPRHLVRRRGQEARLRCSPMKGHSHVYWYRQLPEEGLKFMVYLQKENIIDESGMPKERFSAEFPKEGPSILRIQQVVRGDSAAYFCASSPRGQETQYFGPGTRLLVL.

The gene calls are TRBV9 and TRBJ2-1; 10 bases match TRBD2. This CDR3 is built from 13 residues. CDR1 SGDLS and CDR2 YYNGEE come from the germline V gene. J was trimmed by 9 bases and V by 4 bases; bases with no gene match: 4. The CDR3 sequence is CASSLSGRGEQFF. DNA for the CDR3: TGTGCCAGCAGCCTAAGCGGGAGGGGTGAGCAGTTCTTC.

V gene TRBV7-8 combines with J gene TRBJ2-1; no definite D call. The CDR3 is 15 amino acids. V was cut by 5 bases and J by 3 bases, with 14 bases left in between. In germline, CDR1 is SGHVS, CDR2 FQNEAQ. The CDR3 region is CASSIDTSDYNEQFF. CDR3 nucleotide sequence: TGTGCCAGCAGCATTGACACGTCTGACTACAATGAGCAGTTCTTC.

The rearrangement joins TRBV6-5 to TRBJ1-1; tentative D call: TRBD1 (5 bases). The ends were cut back, 0 bases at V and 5 bases at J, with 13 bases in the middle. Germline CDR1 is MNHEY and CDR2 is SVGAGI. The CDR3 totals 15 residues. The CDR3 region is CASSYSGGAGTEAFF. The CDR3 nucleotides read TGTGCCAGCAGTTACTCCGGAGGGGCCGGGACTGAAGCTTTCTTT.

The chain has TRBV7-4 and TRBJ2-5; 9 bases align to TRBD2. The better agreement between TRBJ2-7 and the DNA end casts doubt on the J call. The germline V gene encodes CDR1 SGHVT and CDR2 SQSDAQ. This CDR3 has 16 residues. CDR3 in amino acids: CASSLLGLATSYEQYF. The CDR3 nucleotides read TGTGCCAGCAGCCTACTCGGACTAGCGACATCCTACGAGCAGTACTTC.

The gene calls are TRBV5-1 and TRBJ2-1; D is unresolved. The CDR3 is made up of 13 amino acids. V was trimmed by 0 bases and J by 3 bases, leaving 4 bases between them. Germline V gives CDR1 SGHRS, CDR2 YFSETQ. The CDR3 is CASSLDSYNEQFF. The CDR3 coding sequence is TGCGCCAGCAGCTTGGACAGCTACAATGAGCAGTTCTTC.

The rearrangement joins TRBV27 to TRBJ1-6; no reliable D call. The germline V and J ends were trimmed by 6 bases and 0 bases, with 9 bases remaining between them. CDR3 length equals 15 residues. Germline V gives CDR1 MNHEY, CDR2 SMNVEV (reference sequence). The chain's CDR3 is CASSPGSSYNSPLHF. DNA for the CDR3: TGTGCCAGCAGCCCGGGAAGCTCCTATAATTCACCCCTCCACTTT.

This clone was picked up one time. The chain has TRBV9 and TRBJ2-7, with 7 bases that match TRBD2. The CDR3 is made up of 15 amino acids. Germline V lookup: CDR1 SGDLS, CDR2 YYNGEE. V dropped 0 bases and J dropped 2; count of bases not matched to a gene: 5. The chain's CDR3 is CASSVDASGTYEQYF. CDR3 DNA sequence: TGTGCCAGCAGCGTAGATGCTAGCGGAACCTACGAGCAGTACTTC.

By sample share, this clone is medium-sized. This chain connects TRBV4-3 to TRBJ1-6; 7 nucleotides match TRBD1. CDR1 and CDR2 (germline): LGHNA, YSLEER. The CDR3 is 17 amino acids. J was trimmed by 8 bases and V by 4 bases; bases with no gene match: 14. CDR3: CASSPSLQGFGDSPLHF. The DNA for the CDR3 is TGCGCCAGCAGCCCCTCCCTACAGGGGTTCGGGGATTCACCCCTCCACTTT.

Of note for this clone: Different DNA sequences within this sample yield the same CDR3. The rearrangement joins TRBV7-2 to TRBJ2-3, with D unresolved. This CDR3 has 12 amino acids. Trimming left V 6 bases short and J 6 bases short, with 10 bases between. Germline V gene sequence: CDR1 SGHTA, CDR2 FQGNSA. The CDR3 DNA sequence: TGTGCCAGCAGTCTACTCGGTGATACGCAGTATTTT. The encoded protein is CASSLLGDTQYF.

There are a few counts of this clone. The gene calls are TRBV6-4 and TRBJ2-1, with 10 bases that match TRBD2. This CDR3 has 19 amino acids. V was clipped by 3 bases and J by 3 bases; unmatched bases: 14. Per the germline V gene, CDR1 is MRHNA and CDR2 is SNTAGT. Here the CDR3 DNA reads TGTGCCAGCAGTGAAAAAGGGGGTGTAACTAGCGGGATCTACAATGAGCAGTTCTTC. Translated, it gives CASSEKGGVTSGIYNEQFF.

The V call is TRBV7-8, the J call TRBJ2-1, with TRBD2 matching 9 bases. CDR3 length: 15 amino acids. V lost 5 bases and J lost 4; bases outside the gene matches: 6. Germline V CDR1 and CDR2: SGHVS, FQNEAQ. The CDR3 region is CASSNSGGVYNEQFF. The CDR3 DNA follows: TGTGCCAGCAGCAATAGCGGGGGAGTTTACAATGAGCAGTTCTTC.

V usage is TRBV5-4 and J usage is TRBJ2-7, with TRBD1 as a possible D gene (5 bases). Looked up from germline, CDR1 is SGHNT and CDR2 is YYREEE (reference sequence). This CDR3 has 13 residues. Trimming took off 7 bases at V and 0 bases at J, with 11 bases between the two ends. The CDR3 here is CASSTDSSYEQYF. CDR3 DNA sequence: TGTGCCAGCTCGACAGATAGCTCCTACGAGCAGTACTTC. The entire variable domain, with the rest obtained from reference TRBV5-4 and TRBJ2-7, is as follows: ETGVTQSPTHLIKTRGQQVTLRCSSQSGHNTVSWYQQALGQGPQFIFQYYREEENGRGNFPPRFSGLQFPNYSSELNVNALELDDSALYLCASSTDSSYEQYFGPGTRLTVT.

The table lists this clone with a count of one. This rearrangement joins TRBV19 to TRBJ2-7; 9 bases fit TRBD1. The CDR3 is made up of 13 amino acids. Germline loops: CDR1 LNHDA, CDR2 SQIVND (reference sequence). Germline trimming cut 6 bases from V and 5 bases from J; bases unmatched to any gene: 5. The CDR3 protein is CASSMGQGNEQYF. In nucleotides, the CDR3 is TGTGCCAGTAGCATGGGACAGGGTAACGAGCAGTACTTC.

This clone was recorded a few times. The V gene is TRBV7-8, the J gene TRBJ2-6; 9 bases line up with TRBD1. Germline V gene lookup returns CDR1 SGHVS and CDR2 FQNEAQ. With V trimmed by 6 bases and J by 0 bases, 9 bases remained unmatched. This CDR3 is 18 amino acids long. The CDR3 loop reads CASRRQGVALSGANVLTF. As DNA, the CDR3 is TGTGCCAGCAGACGACAGGGGGTCGCACTCTCTGGGGCCAACGTCCTGACTTTC.

The chain employs TRBV2 and TRBJ2-1; 8 positions match TRBD2. The CDR3 extends over 15 amino acids. After removal of 4 bases from V and 9 bases from J, the junction contained 11 bases not matched to a gene. The germline CDR1 and CDR2 sequences are SNHLY and FYNNEI. The CDR3 bases are TGTGCCAGCAGTGGTCCCGGGACTAGGCTCGCTGAGCAGTTCTTC. It translates to CASSGPGTRLAEQFF.

The CDR3 loop reads CASSPGTGAHNEQFF. The DNA of the CDR3 is TGTGCCAGCAGCCCAGGGACAGGGGCCCACAATGAGCAGTTCTTC. The chain combines TRBV11-3 with TRBJ2-1; 10 bases agree with TRBD1. Germline assignment: CDR1 SGHNT and CDR2 YENEEA. This CDR3 is built from 15 residues. Germline trimming cut 5 bases from V and 5 bases from J; bases unmatched to any gene: 6.

The sample holds a few counts of this clone. The V call is TRBV9, the J call TRBJ2-1; 10 positions agree with TRBD2. This CDR3 comprises 15 residues. CDR1 and CDR2 (germline): SGDLS, YYNGEE. V was pared by 2 bases and J by 7 bases, with 6 bases of the junction left unmatched. The CDR3 DNA reads TGTGCCAGCAGCGTCTCTAGCGGGAGTGGAAATGAGCAGTTCTTC. This codes for CASSVSSGSGNEQFF.

This clone was seen only a few times. The chain uses TRBV19 and TRBJ1-5, with no clear D. CDR1 LNHDA and CDR2 SQIVND come from the germline V gene (reference sequence). This CDR3 has 14 amino acids. Trimming removed 5 bases at V and 2 bases at J, with 10 bases between. The CDR3 nucleotides are TGTGCCAGTAGTCCCATAGGAGGCAATCAGCCCCAGCATTTT. The encoded protein is CASSPIGGNQPQHF. Using reference TRBV19 and TRBJ1-5 for the parts outside the CDR3, the full variable domain is DGGITQSPKYLFRKEGQNVTLSCEQNLNHDAMYWYRQDPGQGLRLIYYSQIVNDFQKGDIAEGYSVSREKKESFPLTVTSAQKNPTAFYLCASSPIGGNQPQHFGDGTRLSIL.

V usage is TRBV27 and J usage is TRBJ1-2; D is undetermined. The CDR3 is made up of 17 amino acids. With 3 bases removed from V and 6 bases from J, the gap between germline ends came to 23 bases. Germline V gene sequence: CDR1 MNHEY, CDR2 SMNVEV (reference sequence). CDR3 residues: CASSFRGQVGLEDGYTF. DNA for the CDR3: TGTGCCAGCAGTTTTCGTGGGCAGGTCGGCCTTGAAGATGGCTACACCTTC.

This rearrangement joins TRBV14 to TRBJ2-7, with 7 bases fitting TRBD2. This CDR3 region has 15 residues. Germline CDR1 is SGHDN and CDR2 is FVKESK. V was clipped by 5 bases and J by 0 bases; unmatched bases: 7. This chain's CDR3 is CASSFGRTPSYEQYF. CDR3 DNA sequence: TGTGCCAGCAGCTTCGGGAGGACCCCCTCCTACGAGCAGTACTTC.

CDR3 bases: TGTGCCAGTATTCTGAGCGTTCATAGCAATCAGCCCCAGCATTTT. Translation gives CASILSVHSNQPQHF. The J gene is TRBJ1-5, the V gene TRBV19; D unresolved. The V end was cut by 7 bases, the J end by 0 bases, with 13 bases between. Germline V gives CDR1 LNHDA, CDR2 SQIVND (reference sequence). This CDR3 contains 15 residues.

The CDR3 protein is CAWSVRGTGNYGYTF. CDR3 coding DNA: TGTGCCTGGAGTGTACGGGGGACAGGGAACTATGGCTACACCTTC. The rearrangement joins TRBV30 to TRBJ1-2, with TRBD1 matching over 9 bases. Per the germline V gene, CDR1 is GTSNPN and CDR2 is SVGIG (reference sequence). The CDR3 spans 15 residues. J was trimmed by 2 bases and V by 0 bases; bases with no gene match: 4.